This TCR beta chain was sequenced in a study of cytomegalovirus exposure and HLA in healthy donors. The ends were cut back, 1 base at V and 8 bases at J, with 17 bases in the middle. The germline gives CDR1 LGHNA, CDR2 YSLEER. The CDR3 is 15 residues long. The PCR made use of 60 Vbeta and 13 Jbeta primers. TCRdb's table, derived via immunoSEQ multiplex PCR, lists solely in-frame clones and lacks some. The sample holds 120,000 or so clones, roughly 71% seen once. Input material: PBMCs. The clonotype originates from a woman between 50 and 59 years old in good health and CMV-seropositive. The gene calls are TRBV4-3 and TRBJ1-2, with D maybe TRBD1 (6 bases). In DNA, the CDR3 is TGCGCCAGCAGCCAAGGAGACAGGAAAGGTCGGGGCTACACCTTC. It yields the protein CASSQGDRKGRGYTF.